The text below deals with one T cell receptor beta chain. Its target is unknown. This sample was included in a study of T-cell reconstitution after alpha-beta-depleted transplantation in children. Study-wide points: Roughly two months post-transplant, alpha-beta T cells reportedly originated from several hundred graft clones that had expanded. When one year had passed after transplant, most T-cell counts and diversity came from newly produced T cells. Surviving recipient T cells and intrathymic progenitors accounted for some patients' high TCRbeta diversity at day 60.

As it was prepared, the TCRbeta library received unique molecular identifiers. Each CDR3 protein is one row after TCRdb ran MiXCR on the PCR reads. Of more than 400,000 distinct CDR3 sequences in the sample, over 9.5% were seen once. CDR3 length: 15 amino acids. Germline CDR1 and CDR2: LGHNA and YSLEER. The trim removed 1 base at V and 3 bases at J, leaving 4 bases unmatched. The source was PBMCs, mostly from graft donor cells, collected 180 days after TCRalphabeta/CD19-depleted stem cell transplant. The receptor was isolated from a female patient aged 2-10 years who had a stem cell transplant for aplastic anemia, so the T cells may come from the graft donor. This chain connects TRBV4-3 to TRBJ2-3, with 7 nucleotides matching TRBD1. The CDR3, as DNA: TGCGCCAGCAGCCAAGTAACAGGGGCGACAGATACGCAGTATTTT. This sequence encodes CASSQVTGATDTQYF.